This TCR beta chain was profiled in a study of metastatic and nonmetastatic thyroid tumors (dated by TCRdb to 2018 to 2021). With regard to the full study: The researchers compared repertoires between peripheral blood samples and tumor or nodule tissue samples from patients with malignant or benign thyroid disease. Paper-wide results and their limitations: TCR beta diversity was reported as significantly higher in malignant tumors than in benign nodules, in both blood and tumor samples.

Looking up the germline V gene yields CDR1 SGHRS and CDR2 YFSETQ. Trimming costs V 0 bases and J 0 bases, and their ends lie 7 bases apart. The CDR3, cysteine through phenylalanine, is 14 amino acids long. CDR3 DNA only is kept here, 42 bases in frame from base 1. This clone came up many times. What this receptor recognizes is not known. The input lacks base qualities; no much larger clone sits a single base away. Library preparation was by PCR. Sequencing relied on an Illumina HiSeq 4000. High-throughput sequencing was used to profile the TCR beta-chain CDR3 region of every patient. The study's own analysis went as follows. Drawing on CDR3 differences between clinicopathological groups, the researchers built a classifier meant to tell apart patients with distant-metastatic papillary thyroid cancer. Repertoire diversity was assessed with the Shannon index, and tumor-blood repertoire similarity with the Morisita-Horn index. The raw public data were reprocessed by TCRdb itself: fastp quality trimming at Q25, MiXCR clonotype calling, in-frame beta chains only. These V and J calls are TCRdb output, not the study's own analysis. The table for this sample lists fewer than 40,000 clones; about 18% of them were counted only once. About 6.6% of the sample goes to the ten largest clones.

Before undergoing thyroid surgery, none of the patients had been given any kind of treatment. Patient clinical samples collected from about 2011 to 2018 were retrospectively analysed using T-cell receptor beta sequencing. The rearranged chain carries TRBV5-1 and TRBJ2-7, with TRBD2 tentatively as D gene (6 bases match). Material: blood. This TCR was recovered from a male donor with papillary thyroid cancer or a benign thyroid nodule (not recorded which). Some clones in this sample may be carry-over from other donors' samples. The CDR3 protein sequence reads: CASSLASVSYEQYF. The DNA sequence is TGCGCCAGCAGCTTGGCTAGCGTCTCCTACGAGCAGTACTTC.